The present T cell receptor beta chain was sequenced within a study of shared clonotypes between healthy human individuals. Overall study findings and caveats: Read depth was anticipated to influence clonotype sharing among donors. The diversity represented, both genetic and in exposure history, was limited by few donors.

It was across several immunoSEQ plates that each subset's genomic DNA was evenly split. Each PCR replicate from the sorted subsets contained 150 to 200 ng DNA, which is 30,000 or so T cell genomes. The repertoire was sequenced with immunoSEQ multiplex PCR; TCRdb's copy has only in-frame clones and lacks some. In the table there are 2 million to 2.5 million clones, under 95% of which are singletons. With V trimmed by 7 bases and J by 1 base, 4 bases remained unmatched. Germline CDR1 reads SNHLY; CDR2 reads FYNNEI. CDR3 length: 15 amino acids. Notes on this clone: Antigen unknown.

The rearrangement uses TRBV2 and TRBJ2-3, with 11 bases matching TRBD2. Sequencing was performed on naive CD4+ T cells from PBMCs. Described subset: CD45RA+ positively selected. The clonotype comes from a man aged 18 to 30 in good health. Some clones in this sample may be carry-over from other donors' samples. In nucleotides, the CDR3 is TGTGCCAGCAAGGGACTAGCGGCCGGCACAGATACGCAGTATTTT. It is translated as CASKGLAAGTDTQYF.